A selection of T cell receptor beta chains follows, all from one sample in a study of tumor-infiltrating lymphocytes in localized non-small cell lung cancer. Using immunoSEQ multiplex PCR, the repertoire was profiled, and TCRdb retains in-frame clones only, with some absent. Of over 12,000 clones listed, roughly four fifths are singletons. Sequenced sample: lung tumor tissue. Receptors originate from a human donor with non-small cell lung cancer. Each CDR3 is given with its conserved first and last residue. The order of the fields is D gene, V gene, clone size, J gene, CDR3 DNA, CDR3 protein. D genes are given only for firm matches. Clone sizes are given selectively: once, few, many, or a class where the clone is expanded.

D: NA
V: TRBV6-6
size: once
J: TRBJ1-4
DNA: TGTGCCAGCAGTTACTCGAGGAATGAAAAACTGTTTTTT
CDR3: CASSYSRNEKLFF

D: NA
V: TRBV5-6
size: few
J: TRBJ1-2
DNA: TGTGCCAGCAGCCCAGGACAATTTTTTGGCTACACCTTC
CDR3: CASSPGQFFGYTF

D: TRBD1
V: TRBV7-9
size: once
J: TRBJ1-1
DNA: TGTGCCAGCAGCTCACAGGGGGACACTGAAGCTTTCTTT
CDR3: CASSSQGDTEAFF

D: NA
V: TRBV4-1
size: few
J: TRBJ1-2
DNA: TGCGCCAGCAGCCAAGGGGAAAGGGGCTTCTATGGCTACACCTTC
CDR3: CASSQGERGFYGYTF

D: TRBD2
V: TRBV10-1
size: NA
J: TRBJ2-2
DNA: TGCGCCAGCAGTGAGGCTAGCGGGGATTGGGCCGGGGAGCTGTTTTTT
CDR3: CASSEASGDWAGELFF

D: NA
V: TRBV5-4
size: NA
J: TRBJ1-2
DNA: TGTGCCAGCAGCTGGGATACGAACGCCCCATATGGCTACACCTTC
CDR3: CASSWDTNAPYGYTF

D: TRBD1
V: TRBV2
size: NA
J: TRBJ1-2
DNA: TGTGCCAGCAGTGATCTCCCTCCGGGACAGGGGCCAGCACCTCATTTC
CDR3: CASSDLPPGQGPAPHF

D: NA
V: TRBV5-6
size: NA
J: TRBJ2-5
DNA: TGTGCCAGCAGCTTGGCGGCACTCAAGGCCCAGTACTTC
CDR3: CASSLAALKAQYF

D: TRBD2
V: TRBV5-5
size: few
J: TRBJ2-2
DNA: TGTGCCAGCAGCCCGGGCGGACTAGCGGGGAACACCGGGGAGCTGTTTTTT
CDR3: CASSPGGLAGNTGELFF

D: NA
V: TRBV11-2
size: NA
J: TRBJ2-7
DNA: TGTGCCAGCAGCTCGACGGGTGCAGCCTACGAGCAGTACTTC
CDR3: CASSSTGAAYEQYF

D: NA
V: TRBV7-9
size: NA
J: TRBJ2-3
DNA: TGTGCCAGCAGCATAGCGGTGGGGGATACGCAGTATTTT
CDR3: CASSIAVGDTQYF

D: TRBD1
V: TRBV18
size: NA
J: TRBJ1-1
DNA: TGTGCCAGCTCACCGACAGGGGGCGCCGAGAACACTGAAGCTTTCTTT
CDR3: CASSPTGGAENTEAFF

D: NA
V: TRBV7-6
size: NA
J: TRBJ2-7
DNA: TGTGCCAGCAGCTTAATGCAGGGCTTGAAAAACGAGCAGTACTTC
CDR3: CASSLMQGLKNEQYF

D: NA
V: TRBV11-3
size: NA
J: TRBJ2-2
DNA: TGTGCCAGCAGCCCCGGAGGGGCTAACACCGGGGAGCTGTTTTTT
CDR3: CASSPGGANTGELFF